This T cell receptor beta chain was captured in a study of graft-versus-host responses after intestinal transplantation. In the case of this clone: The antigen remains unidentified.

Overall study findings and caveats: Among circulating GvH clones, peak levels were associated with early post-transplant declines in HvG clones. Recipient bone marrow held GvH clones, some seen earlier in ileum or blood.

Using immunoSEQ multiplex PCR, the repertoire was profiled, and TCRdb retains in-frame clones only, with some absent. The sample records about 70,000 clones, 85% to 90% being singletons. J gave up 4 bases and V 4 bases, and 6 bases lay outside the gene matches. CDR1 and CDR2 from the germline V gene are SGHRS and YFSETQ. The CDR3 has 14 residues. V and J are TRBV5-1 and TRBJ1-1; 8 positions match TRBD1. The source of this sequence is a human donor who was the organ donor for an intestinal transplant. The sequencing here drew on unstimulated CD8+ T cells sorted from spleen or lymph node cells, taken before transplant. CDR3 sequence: CASSPTGVGTEAFF. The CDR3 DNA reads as TGCGCCAGCAGCCCGACAGGGGTTGGCACTGAAGCTTTCTTT.